Following are 20 T cell receptor beta chains from one sample sequenced in a study of blood T cell repertoires in COVID-19. Clones were sequenced by immunoSEQ multiplex PCR, and TCRdb holds only the in-frame ones, with some missing. The sample includes around 70,000 clones, approximately 80% of them seen just once. Sequencing used peripheral blood. The source of these receptors is a woman older than 75 with active or convalescent COVID-19.

V gene TRBV15 combines with J gene TRBJ2-1, with 7 bases lining up with TRBD1. The CDR3 has 16 residues. The germline V gene has CDR1 LNHNV and CDR2 YYDKDF (reference sequence). Germline trimming cut 0 bases from V and 10 bases from J; bases unmatched to any gene: 12. The CDR3 reads CATSRERQGEDPEQFF. The CDR3 region has the DNA TGTGCCACCAGCAGAGAAAGACAGGGAGAGGATCCCGAGCAGTTCTTC.

The chain carries TRBV2 and TRBJ1-1; D is unclear. Germline CDR1 and CDR2: SNHLY and FYNNEI. CDR3 size: 13 residues. Trimming left V 4 bases short and J 5 bases short, with 11 bases between. This CDR3 is CASSVLAGTEAFF. CDR3 nucleotide sequence: TGTGCCAGCAGTGTATTGGCGGGGACTGAAGCTTTCTTT.

This clone has a single count. The V call is TRBV6-1, the J call TRBJ2-7; D perhaps matches TRBD1 (5 bases). Germline-derived CDR1 and CDR2 are MNHNS and SASEGT. V was trimmed by 2 bases and J by 3 bases, leaving 11 bases between them. The CDR3 loop spans 14 amino acids. This CDR3 is CASSENRQFYEQYF. The CDR3 nucleotides read TGTGCCAGCAGTGAAAACCGACAGTTCTACGAGCAGTACTTC.

This chain links TRBV5-6 with TRBJ1-1; 8 bases agree with TRBD1. Per the germline V gene, CDR1 is SGHDT and CDR2 is YYEEEE. V was pared by 6 bases and J by 8 bases, with 9 bases of the junction left unmatched. This CDR3 spans 13 amino acids. The CDR3, as DNA: TGTGCCAGCACCCCATGGGACAGGTCAGAAGCTTTCTTT. Translated: CASTPWDRSEAFF.

This chain uses TRBV18 with TRBJ2-7; a weak D match, TRBD1 (5 bases). Germline loops: CDR1 KGHSH, CDR2 LQKENI. The CDR3 totals 14 residues. V was cut by 0 bases and J by 2 bases, with 8 bases left in between. In DNA, the CDR3 is TGTGCCAGCTCACCACCATCAGGGCCCTACGAGCAGTACTTC. Residues: CASSPPSGPYEQYF.

This chain uses TRBV6-6 with TRBJ1-2; D is possibly TRBD1 (6 bases). Germline CDR1 reads MNHNY; CDR2 reads SVGAGI (reference sequence). The CDR3 has 12 residues. The germline V and J ends were trimmed by 5 bases and 5 bases, with 9 bases remaining between them. The CDR3 is CASSPDSYGYTF. The DNA for the CDR3 is TGTGCCAGCAGTCCGGACAGTTATGGCTACACCTTC.

The gene calls are TRBV7-9 and TRBJ1-6, with TRBD1 matching over 10 bases. The germline gives CDR1 SEHNR, CDR2 FQNEAQ (reference sequence). V was clipped by 0 bases and J by 8 bases; unmatched bases: 1. This CDR3 has 15 residues. The chain's CDR3 is CASSLATGGYSPLHF. The CDR3 nucleotides are TGTGCCAGCAGCTTAGCGACAGGGGGCTATTCACCCCTCCACTTT. Drawing the rest from reference TRBV7-9 and TRBJ1-6, the complete variable domain is DTGVSQNPRHKITKRGQNVTFRCDPISEHNRLYWYRQTLGQGPEFLTYFQNEAQLEKSRLLSDRFSAERPKGSFSTLEIQRTEQGDSAMYLCASSLATGGYSPLHFGNGTRLTVT.

This clone was found once. The chain joins TRBV30 to TRBJ1-1; D gene unclear. Per the germline V gene, CDR1 is GTSNPN and CDR2 is SVGIG (reference sequence). Trimming pared 2 bases from V and 11 bases from J, leaving 15 bases between. The CDR3 contains 12 residues. The CDR3 nucleotides are TGTGCCTGGAGTCTGACAATTCGGTGGGCTTTCTTT. Translated: CAWSLTIRWAFF.

This clone has only one observation. V usage is TRBV4-3 and J usage is TRBJ2-3; tentative D call: TRBD2 (5 bases). Germline V gene sequence: CDR1 LGHNA, CDR2 YSLEER. The CDR3 is 14 residues long. V was shortened by 4 bases and J by 4 bases, with 12 bases between the two germline ends. This CDR3 reads CASSPRGRADTQYF. The DNA for the CDR3 is TGCGCCAGCAGCCCCCGTGGGAGAGCAGATACGCAGTATTTT.

The J gene is TRBJ1-2, the V gene TRBV4-3; weak D call: TRBD1 (5 bases). The CDR3 runs 14 residues. V shed 8 bases and J shed 7 bases, with 20 bases lying between them. Per the germline V gene, CDR1 is LGHNA and CDR2 is YSLEER. The CDR3 sequence is CASRAPGTSSGYTF. CDR3 bases: TGCGCCAGCCGAGCCCCAGGGACTTCGAGTGGCTACACCTTC.

This chain links TRBV4-3 with TRBJ1-2; 9 positions match TRBD1. Germline CDR1 reads LGHNA; CDR2 reads YSLEER. The CDR3 extends over 15 amino acids. After removal of 2 bases from V and 3 bases from J, the junction contained 4 bases not matched to a gene. CDR3 region: CASSQSTGGYYGYTF. The CDR3 coding sequence is TGCGCCAGCAGCCAATCGACAGGGGGTTACTATGGCTACACCTTC.

The chain couples TRBV29-1 to TRBJ2-3; 8 bases are shared with TRBD2. Trimming took 6 bases from V and 3 from J; bases not matched to a gene: 8. Germline V gives CDR1 SQVTM, CDR2 ANQGSEA. The CDR3 spans 14 residues. The CDR3 DNA reads TGCAGCGTCGCAAGAGCGGGGGCGACAGATACGCAGTATTTT. This sequence encodes CSVARAGATDTQYF.

V is TRBV30 and J is TRBJ1-4; D perhaps matches TRBD1 (5 bases). The CDR3 sequence is 14 residues long. V was clipped by 5 bases and J by 8 bases, with 18 bases between them. Germline V gene sequence: CDR1 GTSNPN, CDR2 SVGIG (reference sequence). In DNA form, the CDR3 reads TGTGCCTGGCGGGGGACGCCCCGGGGCGAAAAACTGTTTTTT. This translates into CAWRGTPRGEKLFF.

V is TRBV2 and J is TRBJ2-1; 7 bases map to TRBD1. Germline V gene data show CDR1 as SNHLY and CDR2 as FYNNEI. After removal of 2 bases from V and 6 bases from J, the junction contained 13 bases not matched to a gene. The CDR3 runs to 17 residues. CDR3 sequence reads: CASSEIIAGGSSNEQFF. Written as DNA, the CDR3 is TGTGCCAGCAGTGAAATTATTGCAGGGGGTTCGTCCAATGAGCAGTTCTTC.

The chain couples TRBV19 to TRBJ2-3; D remains unclear. Germline V CDR1 and CDR2: LNHDA, SQIVND (reference sequence). V lost 5 bases to trimming and J lost 0 bases, with 9 bases between them. This CDR3 is 14 amino acids long. This chain's CDR3 is CASSAIGSTDTQYF. For the CDR3, the DNA is TGTGCCAGTAGTGCCATCGGGAGCACAGATACGCAGTATTTT. The full variable domain, rest sourced from reference TRBV19 and TRBJ2-3, is DGGITQSPKYLFRKEGQNVTLSCEQNLNHDAMYWYRQDPGQGLRLIYYSQIVNDFQKGDIAEGYSVSREKKESFPLTVTSAQKNPTAFYLCASSAIGSTDTQYFGPGTRLTVL.

The CDR3 spells CASSLVGQGGETQYF. The CDR3 DNA follows: TGTGCCAGCAGCTTAGTGGGACAGGGGGGTGAGACCCAGTACTTC. The chain uses TRBV7-2 and TRBJ2-5; 11 nucleotides match TRBD1. J gave up 5 bases and V 1 base, and 3 bases lay outside the gene matches. CDR1 SGHTA and CDR2 FQGNSA come from the germline V gene. The CDR3 loop spans 15 amino acids. Filled out from reference TRBV7-2 and TRBJ2-5, the complete variable domain reads GAGVSQSPSNKVTEKGKDVELRCDPISGHTALYWYRQSLGQGLEFLIYFQGNSAPDKSGLPSDRFSAERTGGSVSTLTIQRTQQEDSAVYLCASSLVGQGGETQYFGPGTRLLVL.

This clone showed up just a few times. The rearrangement joins TRBV7-8 to TRBJ1-4; the match to TRBD1 covers 7 bases. This CDR3 is built from 15 residues. Trimming took 4 bases from V and 8 from J; bases not matched to a gene: 10. Germline V gene lookup returns CDR1 SGHVS and CDR2 FQNEAQ. Written as DNA, the CDR3 is TGTGCCAGCAGCTCTTCGGGACAGTTGTTGGAAAAACTGTTTTTT. This translates into CASSSSGQLLEKLFF.

This chain uses TRBV9 with TRBJ2-5, with 7 bases identical to TRBD1. J was trimmed by 4 bases and V by 1 base; bases with no gene match: 7. Looked up from germline, CDR1 is SGDLS and CDR2 is YYNGEE. CDR3 length: 15 amino acids. The CDR3 nucleotides read TGTGCCAGCAGCGTACGCGGACAGGTGGGAGAGACCCAGTACTTC. Its translation is CASSVRGQVGETQYF.

This clone was seen more than once but under ten times. The chain joins TRBV7-9 to TRBJ2-3; TRBD2 agrees at 8 bases. V shed 5 bases, J shed 2 bases, and the junction held 15 bases outside the gene matches. The germline V gene has CDR1 SEHNR and CDR2 FQNEAQ (reference sequence). The CDR3 is 18 amino acids. The CDR3 DNA reads as TGTGCCAGCAGCCCTTGGGATTTAGCGGGAAAATCCACAGATACGCAGTATTTT. Translation gives CASSPWDLAGKSTDTQYF.

The V call is TRBV11-2, the J call TRBJ1-1; D is ambiguous. The germline gives CDR1 SGHAT, CDR2 FQNNGV. The CDR3 runs 14 residues. The germline V and J ends were trimmed by 4 bases and 10 bases, with 19 bases remaining between them. The CDR3 bases are TGTGCCAGCAGCTCCCTTATGGGCCGTGAAGGAGCTTTCTTT. Translation: CASSSLMGREGAFF. Filled out from reference TRBV11-2 and TRBJ1-1, the complete variable domain reads EAGVAQSPRYKIIEKRQSVAFWCNPISGHATLYWYQQILGQGPKLLIQFQNNGVVDDSQLPKDRFSAERLKGVDSTLKIQPAKLEDSAVYLCASSSLMGREGAFFGQGTRLTVV.